Below, 25 T cell receptor beta chains from the same sample are listed, as sequenced in a study of regulatory T cells in long-lasting Graves disease. iRepertoire HTBI primers and Arm-PCR of CDR3 regions built TCR beta libraries. TCRdb used MiXCR to reprocess the multiplex PCR reads, holding one entry per CDR3 protein. This table has approximately 230,000 distinct CDR3 sequences, around 16% appearing once. Time point denoted: newly diagnosed GD, antithyroid drugs for less than 3 months. After RNA was extracted from PBMCs, the TCR library was made from it. Sequenced here: peripheral blood mononuclear cells (PBMCs), sampled at new diagnosis, from a patient treated with antithyroid drugs. The receptors were gathered from a female donor with Graves disease.

With regard to this clonotype: A read error may be the cause here, since a much bigger clone is one base away. No conserved phenylalanine or tryptophan ends this CDR3, so it is likely a read error. J is TRBJ2-7 and V is TRBV10-3; TRBD2 matches 7 bases. Germline lookup yields CDR1 ENHRY and CDR2 SYGVKD. Trimming at V came to 8 bases and at J to 8 bases, leaving 21 bases not matched to a gene. This CDR3 comprises 16 residues. The chain's CDR3 is CAIRRFVRENALKQYL. CDR3 bases: TGTGCCATCCGTCGATTTGTGCGGGAGAATGCACTGAAGCAGTACCTC.

This clonotype came up many times. The rearrangement joins TRBV11-3 to TRBJ2-1; 11 positions agree with TRBD1. V was pared by 5 bases and J by 6 bases, with 3 bases of the junction left unmatched. Germline assignment: CDR1 SGHNT and CDR2 YENEEA. The CDR3 is made up of 14 amino acids. CDR3 region: CASSPGQGGNEQFF. For the CDR3, the DNA is TGTGCCAGCAGCCCGGGACAGGGGGGCAATGAGCAGTTCTTC.

The chain recombines TRBV30 with TRBJ2-3, with D perhaps matching TRBD1 or TRBD2 (5 bases each). Germline assignment: CDR1 GTSNPN and CDR2 SVGIG (reference sequence). The germline V and J ends were trimmed by 6 bases and 0 bases, with 10 bases remaining between them. The CDR3 is made up of 13 amino acids. The CDR3: CACGEGSTDTQYF. The CDR3, as DNA: TGTGCCTGTGGCGAGGGGAGCACAGATACGCAGTATTTT.

This clonotype was found many times. The chain employs TRBV4-3 and TRBJ2-3; 11 bases align to TRBD2. This CDR3 region has 17 residues. CDR1 and CDR2 (germline): LGHNA, YSLEER. With 2 bases clipped from V and 3 bases from J, the junction kept 7 bases outside the gene matches. The CDR3 DNA sequence: TGCGCCAGCAGCCAACGACCTCTAGCGGGAGGTACAGATACGCAGTATTTT. Translated: CASSQRPLAGGTDTQYF.

The V call is TRBV4-2, the J call TRBJ2-7, with 7 bases identical to TRBD2. Germline assignment: CDR1 LGHNA and CDR2 YNFKEQ. V lost 0 bases and J lost 9; bases outside the gene matches: 8. CDR3 length: 14 residues. CDR3 coding DNA: TGTGCCAGCAGCCAAGATCCCCAAGGCGGGAGGCAGTACTTC. Its protein is CASSQDPQGGRQYF.

Ten or more counts support this clonotype. J is TRBJ1-1 and V is TRBV7-9, with D unclear. V was trimmed by 7 bases and J by 5 bases, leaving 23 bases between them. The CDR3 totals 16 residues. Germline CDR1 and CDR2: SEHNR and FQNEAQ (reference sequence). CDR3 nucleotides: TGTGCCAGCAAAGCCTCCCCCCGTGCCAACTCAACTGAAGCTTTCTTT. Encoded protein: CASKASPRANSTEAFF.

This clonotype has ten or more counts. The chain employs TRBV9 and TRBJ1-1, with unresolved D. V lost 4 bases and J 0 bases, leaving 13 bases between the germline ends. The CDR3 totals 15 residues. CDR1 SGDLS and CDR2 YYNGEE come from the germline V gene. CDR3 loop: CASSPKPGMNTEAFF. CDR3 in DNA: TGTGCCAGCAGCCCAAAGCCGGGCATGAACACTGAAGCTTTCTTT. Supplemented by reference TRBV9 and TRBJ1-1, the full variable domain reads DSGVTQTPKHLITATGQRVTLRCSPRSGDLSVYWYQQSLDQGLQFLIQYYNGEERAKGNILERFSAQQFPDLHSELNLSSLELGDSALYFCASSPKPGMNTEAFFGQGTRLTVV.

This clonotype appeared a few times. The CDR3 is CASSLDVGYEQYF. CDR3 nucleotide sequence: TGCGCCAGCAGCTTAGACGTAGGCTACGAGCAGTACTTC. The V gene is TRBV5-1, the J gene TRBJ2-7; D unresolved. V lost 2 bases, J lost 3 bases, and 9 bases lay in between. Germline V lookup: CDR1 SGHRS, CDR2 YFSETQ. This CDR3 is 13 amino acids long.

This clonotype has a single count. A much larger clone differs by one base, so this may be a read error. The chain employs TRBV5-1 and TRBJ2-7; weak D call: TRBD2 (5 bases). Per the germline V gene, CDR1 is SGHRS and CDR2 is YFSETQ. The CDR3 is 15 residues long. Trimming pared 0 bases from V and 7 bases from J, leaving 17 bases between. CDR3 coding DNA: TGCGCCAGCAGCTTGGGTGGGAGAATAAACAATGAGCAGTACTTC. Translating gives CASSLGGRINNEQYF. The complete variable domain, with remaining parts taken from reference TRBV5-1 and TRBJ2-7, reads KAGVTQTPRYLIKTRGQQVTLSCSPISGHRSVSWYQQTPGQGLQFLFEYFSETQRNKGNFPGRFSGRQFSNSRSEMNVSTLELGDSALYLCASSLGGRINNEQYFGPGTRLTVT.

This clonotype was found many times. The chain couples TRBV27 to TRBJ2-1; D perhaps matches TRBD1 (5 bases). The CDR3 runs to 13 residues. V dropped 0 bases and J dropped 6 bases, with 6 bases sitting between them. In germline, CDR1 is MNHEY, CDR2 SMNVEV (reference sequence). The CDR3 sequence is CASSLSGVNEQFF. The CDR3 nucleotides read TGTGCCAGCAGTTTATCAGGGGTCAATGAGCAGTTCTTC.

This clonotype showed up just a few times. This rearrangement joins TRBV28 to TRBJ2-3, with D maybe TRBD1 (5 bases). The germline V and J ends were trimmed by 3 bases and 1 base, with 11 bases remaining between them. CDR3 length: 15 amino acids. The germline CDR1 and CDR2 sequences are MDHEN and SYDVKM. CDR3 DNA sequence: TGTGCCAGCAGTTTGTCCAGGGTGCGCACAGATACGCAGTATTTT. Amino acids: CASSLSRVRTDTQYF. Full variable domain (missing parts from reference TRBV28 and TRBJ2-3): DVKVTQSSRYLVKRTGEKVFLECVQDMDHENMFWYRQDPGLGLRLIYFSYDVKMKEKGDIPEGYSVSREKKERFSLILESASTNQTSMYLCASSLSRVRTDTQYFGPGTRLTVL.

V usage is TRBV7-3 and J usage is TRBJ2-5, with TRBD2 identical over 11 bases. Germline loops: CDR1 SGHTA, CDR2 FQGTGA. CDR3 length: 16 residues. J was trimmed by 3 bases and V by 5 bases; bases with no gene match: 8. In nucleotides, the CDR3 is TGTGCCAGCAGCCCTAGGGTAGCGGGAGGGAAAGAGACCCAGTACTTC. Translating gives CASSPRVAGGKETQYF.

J is TRBJ2-1 and V is TRBV2, with 8 nucleotides matching TRBD1. Germline CDR1 reads SNHLY; CDR2 reads FYNNEI. The CDR3 is 15 residues long. Trimming cost V 1 base and J 4 bases; bases outside gene matches: 3. The CDR3 sequence is CASSEGGQGYNEQFF. CDR3 DNA: TGTGCCAGCAGTGAAGGTGGACAGGGTTACAATGAGCAGTTCTTC.

This clonotype was detected only a few times. This rearrangement joins TRBV20-1 to TRBJ2-3; maybe TRBD2 (6 bases). The CDR3 has 16 residues. V was clipped by 2 bases and J by 4 bases, with 19 bases between them. Per the germline V gene, CDR1 is DFQATT and CDR2 is SNEGSKA (reference sequence). In nucleotides, the CDR3 is TGCAGTGCTAGAACTCCCGGCGGGGTAACGGCAGATACGCAGTATTTT. Translation gives CSARTPGGVTADTQYF.

This clonotype was recorded many times. V usage is TRBV4-1 and J usage is TRBJ1-3; no clear D. Germline V gives CDR1 MGHRA, CDR2 YSYEKL. The CDR3 covers 18 residues. V was pared by 3 bases and J by 2 bases, with 20 bases between. The DNA for the CDR3 is TGCGCCAGCAGCCACCTAACCGGCAACAGAGGTGCTGGAAACACCATATATTTT. It is translated as CASSHLTGNRGAGNTIYF.

This clonotype was seen many times. The chain recombines TRBV11-3 with TRBJ1-2, with D tentatively TRBD1 (5 bases). The CDR3 contains 14 residues. Trimming removed 5 bases from V and 2 bases from J, with 12 bases in between. The germline V gene has CDR1 SGHNT and CDR2 YENEEA. CDR3 region: CASSLLGRNYGYTF. CDR3 DNA: TGTGCCAGCAGCCTATTGGGACGGAACTATGGCTACACCTTC.

In regard to this clonotype: This probably arose from a read error, given a far larger clone one base away. The V call is TRBV6-1, the J call TRBJ2-5, with TRBD2 matching over 7 bases. CDR3 length: 14 residues. CDR1 is MNHNS and CDR2 is SASEGT in the germline V gene. Losses at the gene ends were 3 bases for V and 3 bases for J; bases not matched to a gene: 4. The DNA for the CDR3 is TGTGCCAGCAGTGAGAGGCTAGCGGAAGAGACCCAGTACTTC. Protein: CASSERLAEETQYF.

This clonotype appeared a few times. V is TRBV2 and J is TRBJ2-7, with 9 bases fitting TRBD2. Trimming removed 2 bases from V and 5 bases from J; junction bases left unmatched: 7. Germline CDR1 reads SNHLY; CDR2 reads FYNNEI. This CDR3 spans 15 amino acids. CDR3 in amino acids: CASSESLLAGHEQYF. CDR3 DNA: TGTGCCAGCAGTGAAAGTCTACTAGCGGGCCACGAGCAGTACTTC. The full variable domain, completed using reference TRBV2 and TRBJ2-7, is EPEVTQTPSHQVTQMGQEVILRCVPISNHLYFYWYRQILGQKVEFLVSFYNNEISEKSEIFDDQFSVERPDGSNFTLKIRSTKLEDSAMYFCASSESLLAGHEQYFGPGTRLTVT.

The chain is built from TRBV7-3 and TRBJ2-2; 9 bases agree with TRBD1. V lost 3 bases and J lost 9; bases outside the gene matches: 2. Germline assignment: CDR1 SGHTA and CDR2 FQGTGA. The CDR3 covers 13 residues. In nucleotides, the CDR3 is TGTGCCAGCAGCTTGGACAGGGGCTGGGAGCTGTTTTTT. Protein product: CASSLDRGWELFF.

This clonotype was counted ten times or more. This chain uses TRBV11-3 with TRBJ2-5; 7 nucleotides agree with TRBD1. This CDR3 has 16 amino acids. V shed 4 bases, J shed 5 bases, and the junction held 13 bases outside the gene matches. Germline V gene data show CDR1 as SGHNT and CDR2 as YENEEA. Here the CDR3 reads CASSSLVTGVGETQYF. The CDR3 nucleotides read TGTGCCAGCAGCTCGCTAGTCACAGGGGTCGGGGAGACCCAGTACTTC.

The rearrangement uses TRBV12-5 and TRBJ2-2, with D possibly TRBD2 on 5 matching bases. This CDR3 spans 14 amino acids. Germline lookup yields CDR1 LGHNT and CDR2 FRNRAP. V gave up 1 base and J gave up 8 bases, with 11 bases separating them. Here the CDR3 reads CASGLGEGEGELFF. Written as DNA, the CDR3 is TGTGCTAGTGGTTTGGGAGAGGGAGAGGGGGAGCTGTTTTTT.

This clonotype was detected ten times or more. The chain recombines TRBV3-1 with TRBJ2-5, with D possibly being TRBD2 (5 bases). There are 15 residues in the CDR3. The germline V and J ends were trimmed by 2 bases and 5 bases, with 15 bases remaining between them. CDR1 is LGHDT and CDR2 is YNNKEL in the germline V gene (reference sequence). The CDR3 protein is CASSQLAGVAETQYF. CDR3 nucleotides: TGTGCCAGCAGCCAACTAGCCGGTGTAGCGGAGACCCAGTACTTC.

This clonotype has ten or more counts. The CDR3 DNA reads as TGTGCCAGCAGTTACTCGACTAGCGGGCAAGAGACCCAGTACTTC. It codes for CASSYSTSGQETQYF. The V gene is TRBV6-5, the J gene TRBJ2-5; TRBD2 matches at 10 bases. With 0 bases clipped from V and 2 bases from J, the junction kept 0 bases outside the gene matches. Germline V gene data show CDR1 as MNHEY and CDR2 as SVGAGI. There are 15 residues in the CDR3.

This clonotype came up many times. The V gene is TRBV15, the J gene TRBJ1-2; TRBD1 aligns across 10 bases. The germline gives CDR1 LNHNV, CDR2 YYDKDF (reference sequence). Germline trimming cut 5 bases from V and 3 bases from J; bases unmatched to any gene: 3. There are 14 residues in the CDR3. CDR3 region: CATSGDRGDYGYTF. Here the CDR3 DNA reads TGTGCCACCAGCGGGGACAGGGGCGACTATGGCTACACCTTC. The full variable domain, rest sourced from reference TRBV15 and TRBJ1-2, is DAMVIQNPRYQVTQFGKPVTLSCSQTLNHNVMYWYQQKSSQAPKLLFHYYDKDFNNEADTPDNFQSRRPNTSFCFLDIRSPGLGDTAMYLCATSGDRGDYGYTFGSGTRLTVV.

Points on this clonotype: Since a much larger clone is just one base distant, this may be a read error. V is TRBV12-3 or TRBV12-4 and J is TRBJ2-1, with D possibly being TRBD2 (6 bases). The CDR3 covers 15 residues. Trimming took off 6 bases at V and 4 bases at J, with 16 bases between the two ends. The CDR3 bases are TGTGCCAGCAGCCCTGGGCGGGGAGGTTACAATGAGCAGTTCTTC. It encodes CASSPGRGGYNEQFF.